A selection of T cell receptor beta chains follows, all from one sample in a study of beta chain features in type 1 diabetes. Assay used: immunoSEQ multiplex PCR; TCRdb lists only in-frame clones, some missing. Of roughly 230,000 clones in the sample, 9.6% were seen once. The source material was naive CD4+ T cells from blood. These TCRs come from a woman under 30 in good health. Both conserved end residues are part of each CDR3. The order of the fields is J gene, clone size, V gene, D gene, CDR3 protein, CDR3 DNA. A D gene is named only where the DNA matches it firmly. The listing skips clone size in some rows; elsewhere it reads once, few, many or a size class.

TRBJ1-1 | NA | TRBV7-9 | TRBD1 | CASSSQGGTEAFF | TGTGCCAGCAGCTCTCAGGGGGGCACTGAAGCTTTCTTT
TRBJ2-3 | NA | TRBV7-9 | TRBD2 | CASSPLLTAGVFETQYF | TGTGCCAGCAGCCCCCTCCTTACCGCGGGAGTCTTCGAGACGCAGTATTTT
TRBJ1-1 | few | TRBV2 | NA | CASSETELNTEAFF | TGTGCCAGCAGTGAAACAGAATTAAACACTGAAGCTTTCTTT
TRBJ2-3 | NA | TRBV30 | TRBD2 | CAWSDWTSGTDTQYF | TGTGCCTGGAGTGATTGGACTAGCGGAACAGATACGCAGTATTTT
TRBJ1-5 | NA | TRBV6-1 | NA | CASSALGRPFTQPQHF | TGTGCCAGCAGTGCCTTGGGCAGGCCCTTCACCCAGCCCCAGCATTTT
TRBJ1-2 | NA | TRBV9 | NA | CASTSLRGGYTF | TGTGCCAGCACCTCATTAAGGGGTGGCTACACCTTC
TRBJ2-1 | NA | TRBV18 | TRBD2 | CASSPREGRIDEQFF | TGTGCCAGCTCTCCACGGGAGGGCCGTATTGATGAGCAGTTCTTC
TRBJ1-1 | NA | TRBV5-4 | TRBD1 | CASSLTGGPEAFF | TGTGCCAGCAGCTTGACAGGGGGGCCTGAAGCTTTCTTT
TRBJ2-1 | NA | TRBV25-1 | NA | CASSESGLVNEQFF | TGTGCCAGCAGTGAATCCGGCCTAGTGAATGAGCAGTTCTTC
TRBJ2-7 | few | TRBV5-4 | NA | CASSLRESYEQYF | TGTGCCAGCAGCTTGCGGGAATCCTACGAGCAGTACTTC
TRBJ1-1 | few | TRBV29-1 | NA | CSVDQGSGTEAFF | TGCAGCGTTGACCAGGGAAGTGGGACTGAAGCTTTCTTT
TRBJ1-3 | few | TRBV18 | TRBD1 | CASSHLGQNPSGNTIYF | TGTGCCAGCTCACACCTGGGACAGAACCCCTCTGGAAACACCATATATTTT
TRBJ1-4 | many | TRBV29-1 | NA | CSAGIGEKLFF | TGCAGCGCAGGGATTGGGGAAAAACTGTTTTTT
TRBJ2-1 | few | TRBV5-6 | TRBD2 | CASSFLTSGGDEQFF | TGTGCCAGCAGCTTCCTTACTAGCGGGGGGGATGAGCAGTTCTTC
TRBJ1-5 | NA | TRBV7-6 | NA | CASSPQGNQPQHF | TGTGCCAGCAGCCCCCAGGGGAATCAGCCCCAGCATTTT
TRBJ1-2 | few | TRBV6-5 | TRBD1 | CASSFPRQGPNYGYTF | TGTGCCAGCAGTTTCCCTAGACAGGGACCTAACTATGGCTACACCTTC
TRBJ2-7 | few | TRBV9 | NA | CASSAGLAGYEQYF | TGTGCCAGCAGCGCCGGATTAGCTGGCTACGAGCAGTACTTC
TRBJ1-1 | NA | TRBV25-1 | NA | CASSERGGLNTEAFF | TGTGCCAGCAGTGAACGGGGAGGGTTGAACACTGAAGCTTTCTTT
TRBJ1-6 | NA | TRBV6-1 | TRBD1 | CASSAGTGNNSPLHF | TGTGCCAGCAGTGCTGGGACAGGGAATAATTCACCCCTCCACTTT
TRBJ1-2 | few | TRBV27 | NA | CASSFLQVGLLYGYTF | TGTGCCAGCAGTTTCCTCCAGGTGGGGCTGCTCTATGGCTACACCTTC
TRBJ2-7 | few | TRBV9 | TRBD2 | CASSVGLAGYEQYF | TGTGCCAGCAGCGTAGGCCTAGCGGGCTACGAGCAGTACTTC
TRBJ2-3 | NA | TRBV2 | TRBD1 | CASSRQGSDTQYF | TGTGCCAGCAGCAGACAGGGGTCAGATACGCAGTATTTT
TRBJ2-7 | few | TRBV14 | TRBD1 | CASSQAPGQFLF | TGTGCCAGCAGCCAAGCCCCGGGACAGTTTCTTTTC
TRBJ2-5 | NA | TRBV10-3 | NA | CAISVTSLETQYF | TGTGCCATCAGTGTAACTAGCTTGGAGACCCAGTACTTC
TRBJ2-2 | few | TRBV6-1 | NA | CASRREEHTGELFF | TGTGCCAGTCGCCGGGAAGAACACACCGGGGAGCTGTTTTTT
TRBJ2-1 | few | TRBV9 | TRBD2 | CASSGGRVGLATNEQFF | TGTGCCAGCAGCGGGGGGAGAGTGGGACTAGCTACGAATGAGCAGTTCTTC
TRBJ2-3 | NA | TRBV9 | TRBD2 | CASSPRTSGGGDTQYF | TGTGCCAGCAGCCCAAGGACTAGCGGGGGGGGTGATACGCAGTATTTT
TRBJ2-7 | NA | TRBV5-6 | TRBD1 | CASSLIGRTGGDEQYF | TGTGCCAGCAGCTTGATTGGTAGGACAGGGGGTGACGAGCAGTACTTC
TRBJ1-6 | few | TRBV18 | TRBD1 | CASSPLDGAGGNSPLHF | TGTGCCAGCTCACCACTCGACGGGGCAGGGGGTAATTCACCCCTCCACTTT
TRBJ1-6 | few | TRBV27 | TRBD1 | CASSLGDRVSYNSPLHF | TGTGCCAGCAGTTTAGGGGACAGGGTCTCCTATAATTCACCCCTCCACTTT
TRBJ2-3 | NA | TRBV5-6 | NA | CASSLVPNTDTQYF | TGTGCCAGCAGCTTAGTCCCTAACACAGATACGCAGTATTTT
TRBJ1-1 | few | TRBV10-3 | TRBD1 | CATSTSGGSNTEAFF | TGTGCCACCTCTACTTCAGGGGGATCGAACACTGAAGCTTTCTTT
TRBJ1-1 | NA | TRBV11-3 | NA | CASSLDGGTEAFF | TGTGCCAGCAGCTTAGACGGCGGCACTGAAGCTTTCTTT
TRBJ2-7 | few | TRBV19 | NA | CASSIRLDYPYEQYF | TGTGCCAGTAGTATTCGTCTGGACTACCCCTACGAGCAGTACTTC
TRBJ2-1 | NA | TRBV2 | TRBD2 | CASGPGLAGGNEQFF | TGTGCCAGCGGGCCCGGACTAGCCGGGGGCAATGAGCAGTTCTTC
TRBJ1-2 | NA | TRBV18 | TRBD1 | CASSSRPGTGNNYGYTF | TGTGCCAGCTCATCAAGACCCGGGACAGGGAATAACTATGGCTACACCTTC
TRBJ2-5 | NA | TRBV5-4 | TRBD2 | CASSLDGSGAGVETQYF | TGTGCCAGCAGCTTGGACGGAAGTGGAGCGGGGGTGGAGACCCAGTACTTC
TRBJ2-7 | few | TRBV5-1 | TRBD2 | CASSPGLVDEQYF | TGCGCCAGCAGCCCTGGACTAGTTGACGAGCAGTACTTC
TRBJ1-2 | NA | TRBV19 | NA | CASSMEGRGGYTF | TGTGCCAGTAGTATGGAGGGAAGAGGTGGCTACACCTTC
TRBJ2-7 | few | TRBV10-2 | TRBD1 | CASSPTGTPWGEQYF | TGCGCCAGCAGTCCGACAGGGACCCCCTGGGGCGAGCAGTACTTC
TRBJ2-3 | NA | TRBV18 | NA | CASSRSGTQYF | TGTGCCAGCTCCCGGTCAGGGACGCAGTATTTT
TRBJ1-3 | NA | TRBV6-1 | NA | CASRTRGSGNTIYF | TGTGCCAGCAGGACCAGAGGATCTGGAAACACCATATATTTT
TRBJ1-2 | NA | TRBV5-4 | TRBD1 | CASSSPRTGLFRGGYTF | TGTGCCAGCAGCTCTCCGCGGACAGGCCTCTTTAGGGGTGGCTACACCTTC
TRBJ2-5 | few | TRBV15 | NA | CATSRGDSQETQYF | TGTGCCACCAGCAGAGGGGACTCCCAAGAGACCCAGTACTTC